Given below is one T cell receptor (beta chain) in context. The table came from immunoSEQ multiplex PCR; TCRdb's copy has only in-frame clones and leaves some out. The data show almost 90,000 clones, more than 85% seen once. From germline, CDR1 is MNHNS and CDR2 SASEGT. The ends lost 6 bases at V and 5 bases at J; junction bases unmatched: 6. The CDR3 has 15 residues. These data belong to a study of technical replicates of blood from a handful of donors. The TCR comes from a human donor in good health. The chain has TRBV6-1 and TRBJ2-3; 12 bases agree with TRBD2. Sequencing used T cells isolated from PBMCs. This chain's CDR3 is CASSRRLAGEDTQYF. The CDR3 region has the DNA TGTGCCAGCAGCCGCCGACTAGCGGGAGAAGATACGCAGTATTTT.